Listed below are T cell receptor beta chains from one sample, sequenced in a study of breast tumors, draining lymph nodes, adjacent tissues. TCRdb re-called the multiplex PCR reads with MiXCR, one entry per CDR3 protein. The top ten hold approximately 2.2% of the sample, which has approximately 140,000 distinct CDR3 sequences, roughly 33% seen once. Sequenced material: axillary lymph node tissue. These receptor sequences come from a female donor with breast cancer. Some clones in this sample may be carry-over from other donors' samples. Each CDR3 is given with its conserved first and last residue. A D gene is named only where the DNA matches it firmly. The size field is filled for only some rows; it gives once, few, many or a size class.

size	D	J	V	DNA	CDR3
.	TRBD1	TRBJ2-5	TRBV12-3/TRBV12-4	TGTGCCAGCAGTTTAGGACAGGGGGGACTCCAAGAGACCCAGTACTTC	CASSLGQGGLQETQYF
.	.	TRBJ1-5	TRBV20-1	TGCAGTGCAGAAACCTTTACCGGGACTAGAGAGACCCAGCATTTT	CSAETFTGTRETQHF
once	.	TRBJ1-2	TRBV7-8	TGTGCCAGCAGCTCCGGGGGGTTCTACACCTTC	CASSSGGFYTF
few	TRBD1	TRBJ1-1	TRBV2	TGTGCCAGCAGTGACCCCGGGACAGGGAGAACTGAAGCTTTCTTT	CASSDPGTGRTEAFF
many	.	TRBJ2-7	TRBV6-4	TGTGCCAGGGGTGACTTGTGCGAGCAGTACTTC	CARGDLCEQYF
.	TRBD1	TRBJ1-5	TRBV6-1	TGTGCCAGCAGTGTTAAGGGACAGGGGGCGAGTCAGCCCCAGCATTTT	CASSVKGQGASQPQHF
few	.	TRBJ1-5	TRBV18	TGTGCCAGCTCACCGGCTGCAGGTAGCAATCAGCCCCAGCATTTT	CASSPAAGSNQPQHF
many	.	TRBJ2-1	TRBV3-2	TGTGCCAGCAGCCAAGAGGGAGCGGGGGGGCTAGGCAATGAGCAGTTCTTC	CASSQEGAGGLGNEQFF
many	TRBD2	TRBJ2-3	TRBV12-3/TRBV12-4	TGTGCCAGCAGTTTCGCGGCGGGGGGGCCTGATACGCAGTATTTT	CASSFAAGGPDTQYF
few	.	TRBJ1-2	TRBV28	TGTGCCAGCAGTTTACCCTCAGGGAGCACCTATGGCTACACCTTC	CASSLPSGSTYGYTF
many	.	TRBJ2-5	TRBV2	TGTGCCAGCAGTCAGGGACATTGGGAGACCCAGTACTTC	CASSQGHWETQYF
many	.	TRBJ2-5	TRBV20-1	TGCAGTGCCGTCACAACAGGGCAAGAGACCCAGTACTTC	CSAVTTGQETQYF
many	TRBD1	TRBJ1-5	TRBV20-1	TGCAGTGCGACTCGACAGGGCGAGGCTCAGCCCCAGCATTTT	CSATRQGEAQPQHF
many	TRBD1	TRBJ1-2	TRBV6-5	TGTGCCAGCAGTTACTCGGCGGATCAGGGGGCATGGGGCTACACCTTC	CASSYSADQGAWGYTF
many	.	TRBJ1-5	TRBV6-1	TGTGCCAGCAGCTTGGCCCCGGGAAGCAATCAGCCCCAGCATTTT	CASSLAPGSNQPQHF
.	.	TRBJ2-3	TRBV18	TGTGCCAGCTCACCGAGCGCCCGCACAGATACGCAGTATTTT	CASSPSARTDTQYF
.	.	TRBJ1-6	TRBV2	TGTGCCAGCAGTGAAAGGGCAGGGCGAGGGTCACCCCTCCACTTT	CASSERAGRGSPLHF
many	TRBD1	TRBJ2-1	TRBV18	TGTGCCAGCTCACCACTGGACAGGACAAATGAGCAGTTCTTC	CASSPLDRTNEQFF
many	.	TRBJ2-2	TRBV18	TGTGCCAGCTCACCCTCGGCAGGGAGAGGTACCGGGGAGCTGTTTTTT	CASSPSAGRGTGELFF
many	.	TRBJ1-6	TRBV30	TGTGCCTGGAGTGGCCCCAGGGTGGTACCCCTCCACTTT	CAWSGPRVVPLHF
.	TRBD1	TRBJ1-5	TRBV6-1	TGTGCCAGCCGCACAGGGGGCAATCAGCCCCAGCATTTT	CASRTGGNQPQHF
many	.	TRBJ2-2	TRBV3-1	TGTGCCAGCAGCCAAGACCATTTCGGGGAGCTGTTTTTT	CASSQDHFGELFF
many	TRBD2	TRBJ2-3	TRBV5-8	TGTGCCAGCAGCAACCTGGCGGGGGGGCTTGGTGATACGCAGTATTTT	CASSNLAGGLGDTQYF
many	.	TRBJ2-1	TRBV7-3	TGTGCCAGCAGCTCATCCGGAGGAGTGTTTAATGAGCAGTTCTTC	CASSSSGGVFNEQFF